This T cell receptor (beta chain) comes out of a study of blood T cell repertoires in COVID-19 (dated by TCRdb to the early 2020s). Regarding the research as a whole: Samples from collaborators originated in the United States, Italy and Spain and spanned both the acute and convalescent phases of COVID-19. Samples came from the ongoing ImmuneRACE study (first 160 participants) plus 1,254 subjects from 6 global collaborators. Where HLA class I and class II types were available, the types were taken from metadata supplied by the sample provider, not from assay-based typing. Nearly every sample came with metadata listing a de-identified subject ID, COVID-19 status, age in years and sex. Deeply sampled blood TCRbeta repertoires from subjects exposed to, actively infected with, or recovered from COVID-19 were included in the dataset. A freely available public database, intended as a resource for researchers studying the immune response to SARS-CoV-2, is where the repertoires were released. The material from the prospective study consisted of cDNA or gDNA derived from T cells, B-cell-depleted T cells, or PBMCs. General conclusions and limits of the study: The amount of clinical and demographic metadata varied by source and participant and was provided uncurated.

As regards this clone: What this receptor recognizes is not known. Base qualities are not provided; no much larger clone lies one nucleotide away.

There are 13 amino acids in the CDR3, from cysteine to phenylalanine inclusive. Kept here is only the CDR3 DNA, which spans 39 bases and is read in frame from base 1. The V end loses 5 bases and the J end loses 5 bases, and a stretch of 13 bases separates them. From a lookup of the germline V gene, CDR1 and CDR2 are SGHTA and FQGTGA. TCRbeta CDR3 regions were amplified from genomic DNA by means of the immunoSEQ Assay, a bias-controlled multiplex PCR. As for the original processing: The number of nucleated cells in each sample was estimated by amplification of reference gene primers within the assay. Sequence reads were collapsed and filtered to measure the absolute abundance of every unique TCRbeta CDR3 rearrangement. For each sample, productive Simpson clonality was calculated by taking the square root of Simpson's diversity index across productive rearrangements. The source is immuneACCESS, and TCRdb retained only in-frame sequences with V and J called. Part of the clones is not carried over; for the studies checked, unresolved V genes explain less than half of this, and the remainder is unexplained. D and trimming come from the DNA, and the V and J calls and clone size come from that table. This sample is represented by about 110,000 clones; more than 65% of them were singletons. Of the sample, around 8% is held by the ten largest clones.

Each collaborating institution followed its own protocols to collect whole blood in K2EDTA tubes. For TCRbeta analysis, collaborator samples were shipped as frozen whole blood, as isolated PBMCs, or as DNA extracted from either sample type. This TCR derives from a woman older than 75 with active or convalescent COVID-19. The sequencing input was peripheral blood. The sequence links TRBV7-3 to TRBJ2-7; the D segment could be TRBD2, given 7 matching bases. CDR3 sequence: CASSPPGGHEQYF. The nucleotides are TGTGCCAGCAGCCCCCCGGGGGGCCACGAGCAGTACTTC. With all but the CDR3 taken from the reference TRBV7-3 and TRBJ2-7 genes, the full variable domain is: GAGVSQTPSNKVTEKGKYVELRCDPISGHTALYWYRQSLGQGPEFLIYFQGTGAADDSGLPNDRFFAVRPEGSVSTLKIQRTERGDSAVYLCASSPPGGHEQYFGPGTRLTVT.